Included here is one TCR beta chain sequence, with context. Its target is unknown. The sample belongs to a study of PD-1 blockade in classical Hodgkin lymphoma. Study findings and constraints: A reduction in baseline TCR diversity was reportedly seen in newly diagnosed patients relative to healthy donors. CD8+ TCR diversity did not rise significantly by C4D1, unlike CD4+.

Repertoires were generated with immunoSEQ multiplex PCR, while TCRdb's copy carries only in-frame clones and drops some. The sample carries over 35,000 clones, around 78% recorded once. CDR3 length: 16 amino acids. CDR1 is SGHRS, CDR2 YFSETQ, per germline. Trimming cost V 4 bases and J 4 bases; bases outside gene matches: 13. Each of the patients experienced relapse following autologous stem cell transplantation, and their brentuximab vedotin exposure differed. Complete response, partial response or progressive disease constituted the best responses recorded. The sequence derives from a human donor with classical Hodgkin lymphoma. The material was peripheral blood mononuclear cells (PBMCs), obtained at baseline. V is TRBV5-1 and J is TRBJ1-1; 7 positions agree with TRBD1. CDR3 region: CASSEQGSLRGTEAFF. The CDR3 DNA follows: TGCGCCAGCAGCGAACAGGGGAGTCTACGAGGCACTGAAGCTTTCTTT. The complete variable domain, with remaining parts taken from reference TRBV5-1 and TRBJ1-1, reads KAGVTQTPRYLIKTRGQQVTLSCSPISGHRSVSWYQQTPGQGLQFLFEYFSETQRNKGNFPGRFSGRQFSNSRSEMNVSTLELGDSALYLCASSEQGSLRGTEAFFGQGTRLTVV.